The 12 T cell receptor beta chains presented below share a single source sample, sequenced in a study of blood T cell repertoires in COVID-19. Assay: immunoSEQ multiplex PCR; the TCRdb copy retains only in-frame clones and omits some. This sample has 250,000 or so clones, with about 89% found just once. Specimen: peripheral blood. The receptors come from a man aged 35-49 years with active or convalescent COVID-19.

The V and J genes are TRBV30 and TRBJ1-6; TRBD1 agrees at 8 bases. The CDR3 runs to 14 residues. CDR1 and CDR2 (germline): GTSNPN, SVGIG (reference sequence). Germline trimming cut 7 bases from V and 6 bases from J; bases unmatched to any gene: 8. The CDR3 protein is CASPTGESNSPLHF. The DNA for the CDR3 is TGTGCCTCCCCGACAGGGGAAAGTAATTCACCCCTCCACTTT. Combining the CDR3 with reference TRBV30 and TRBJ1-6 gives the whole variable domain SQTIHQWPATLVQPVGSPLSLECTVEGTSNPNLYWYRQAAGRGLQLLFYSVGIGQISSEVPQNLSASRPQDRQFILSSKKLLLSDSGFYLCASPTGESNSPLHFGNGTRLTVT.

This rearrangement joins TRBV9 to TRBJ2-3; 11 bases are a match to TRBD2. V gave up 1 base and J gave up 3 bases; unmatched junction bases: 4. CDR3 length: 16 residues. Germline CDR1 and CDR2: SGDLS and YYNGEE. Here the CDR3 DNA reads TGTGCCAGCAGCGTAACTAGCGGGGGAGTAACAGATACGCAGTATTTT. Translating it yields CASSVTSGGVTDTQYF.

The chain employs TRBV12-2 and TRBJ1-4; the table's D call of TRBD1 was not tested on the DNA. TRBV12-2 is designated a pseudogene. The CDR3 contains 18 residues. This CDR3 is CASLKRGTGGSGNEKLFF. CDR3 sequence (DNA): TGTGCAAGTCTGAAAAGGGGGACAGGGGGTTCGGGTAATGAAAAACTGTTTTTT.

DNA for the CDR3: TGTGCCAGCAGTGGGCCAGGGAGGGAAAAACTGTTTTTT. Encoded protein: CASSGPGREKLFF. The chain has TRBV2 and TRBJ1-4; possible D gene TRBD1, 5 bases. Per the germline V gene, CDR1 is SNHLY and CDR2 is FYNNEI. Trimming shortened V by 4 bases and J by 8 bases, and 11 bases separated the two germline ends. This CDR3 contains 13 residues.

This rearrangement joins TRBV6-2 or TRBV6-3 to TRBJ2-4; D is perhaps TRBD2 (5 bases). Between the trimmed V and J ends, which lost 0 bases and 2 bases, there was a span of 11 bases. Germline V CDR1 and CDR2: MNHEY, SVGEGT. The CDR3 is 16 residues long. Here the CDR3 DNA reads TGTGCCAGCAGTTACTCGAGATCGGGAACCAAAAACATTCAGTACTTC. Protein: CASSYSRSGTKNIQYF.

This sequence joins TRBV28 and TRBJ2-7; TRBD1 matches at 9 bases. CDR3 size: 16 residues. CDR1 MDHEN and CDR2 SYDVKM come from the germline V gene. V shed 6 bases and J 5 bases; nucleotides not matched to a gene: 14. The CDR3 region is CASSQTLGTGLHEQYF. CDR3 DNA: TGTGCCAGCAGCCAAACCCTCGGGACAGGGCTGCACGAGCAGTACTTC.

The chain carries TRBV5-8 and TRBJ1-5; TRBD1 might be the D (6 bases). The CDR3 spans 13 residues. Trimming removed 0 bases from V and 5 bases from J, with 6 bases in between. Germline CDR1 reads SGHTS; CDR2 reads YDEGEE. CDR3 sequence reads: CASSLAGDQPQHF. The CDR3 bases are TGTGCCAGCAGCTTGGCAGGGGATCAGCCCCAGCATTTT.

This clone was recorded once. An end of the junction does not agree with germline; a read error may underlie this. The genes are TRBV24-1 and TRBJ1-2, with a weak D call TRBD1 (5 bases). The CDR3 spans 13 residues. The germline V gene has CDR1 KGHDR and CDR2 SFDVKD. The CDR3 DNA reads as TGTGCCACCAGTTTGGGGACTAACTATGGCCACACCTTC. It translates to CATSLGTNYGHTF.

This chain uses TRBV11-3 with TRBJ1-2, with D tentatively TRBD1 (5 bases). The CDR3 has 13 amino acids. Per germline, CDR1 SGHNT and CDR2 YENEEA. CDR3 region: CEGRTGPNYGYTF. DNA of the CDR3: TGTGAAGGGCGAACAGGCCCTAACTATGGCTACACCTTC.

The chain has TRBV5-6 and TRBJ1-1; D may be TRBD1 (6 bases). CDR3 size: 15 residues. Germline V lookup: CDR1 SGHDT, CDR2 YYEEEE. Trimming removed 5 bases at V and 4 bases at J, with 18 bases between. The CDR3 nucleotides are TGTGCCAGCAGTCATTGGCGGGGGCTCGTCACTGAAGCTTTCTTT. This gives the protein CASSHWRGLVTEAFF.

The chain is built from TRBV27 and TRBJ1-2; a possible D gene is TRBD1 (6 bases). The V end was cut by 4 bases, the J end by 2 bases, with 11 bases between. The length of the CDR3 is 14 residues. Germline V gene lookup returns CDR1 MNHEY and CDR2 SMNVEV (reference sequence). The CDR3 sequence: CASSSWQGNYGYTF. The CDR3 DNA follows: TGTGCCAGCAGTTCCTGGCAGGGGAACTATGGCTACACCTTC.

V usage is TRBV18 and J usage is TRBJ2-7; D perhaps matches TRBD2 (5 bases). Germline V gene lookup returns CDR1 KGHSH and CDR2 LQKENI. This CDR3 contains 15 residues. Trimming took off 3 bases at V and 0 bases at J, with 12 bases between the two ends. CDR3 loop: CASSPTTKSSYEQYF. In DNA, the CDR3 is TGTGCCAGCTCACCGACTACGAAGAGCTCCTACGAGCAGTACTTC.